These 9 T cell receptor beta chains were sequenced from one sample in a study of CD8 T cells in Susac syndrome. RNA, at about 0.45 to 1 ug, was reverse transcribed with random hexamers. MiXCR, applied by TCRdb to the immunoSEQ multiplex PCR reads, yields one record per CDR3 protein. Altogether about 210,000 distinct CDR3 sequences are present, around 95% being singletons, with the ten largest covering 0.075% to 0.095%. The material sequenced was CD4+ T cells from PBMCs. These receptor sequences come from a human donor with multiple sclerosis.

This chain joins TRBV3-1 and TRBJ1-1; D is ambiguous. The CDR3 is 15 residues long. Per germline, CDR1 LGHDT and CDR2 YNNKEL (reference sequence). V shed 2 bases and J shed 0 bases, with 10 bases lying between them. CDR3 coding DNA: TGTGCCAGCAGCCAACTACGGAACATGAACACTGAAGCTTTCTTT. This sequence encodes CASSQLRNMNTEAFF.

This clonotype was detected only once. The chain uses TRBV9 and TRBJ1-2; D uncertain. Trimming removed 4 bases from V and 1 base from J, with 5 bases in between. There are 12 residues in the CDR3. Germline CDR1 SGDLS, CDR2 YYNGEE. The CDR3 nucleotides are TGTGCCAGCAGCCGCCTTAACTATGGCTACACCTTC. Residues: CASSRLNYGYTF. The full variable domain, with the rest looked up from reference TRBV9 and TRBJ1-2, is DSGVTQTPKHLITATGQRVTLRCSPRSGDLSVYWYQQSLDQGLQFLIQYYNGEERAKGNILERFSAQQFPDLHSELNLSSLELGDSALYFCASSRLNYGYTFGSGTRLTVV.

The chain couples TRBV6-5 to TRBJ2-2, with 7 bases aligning to TRBD2. The germline CDR1 and CDR2 sequences are MNHEY and SVGAGI. The J segment lost 9 bases and the V segment lost 0 bases, leaving 13 bases of the junction unmatched. This CDR3 has 17 residues. The CDR3 spells CASSYSKVGLGDRELFF. The CDR3 DNA follows: TGTGCCAGCAGTTACTCGAAGGTCGGACTAGGCGATCGGGAGCTGTTTTTT.

This clonotype was seen a single time. This chain connects TRBV6-5 to TRBJ2-7; 7 positions match TRBD2. The CDR3 spans 14 residues. Germline values: CDR1 MNHEY, CDR2 SVGAGI. J was trimmed by 0 bases and V by 6 bases; bases with no gene match: 5. This CDR3 is CASSARTSSYEQYF. CDR3 DNA: TGTGCCAGCAGCGCCAGGACTAGCTCCTACGAGCAGTACTTC.

The genes are TRBV15 and TRBJ2-7; D not certain. Trimming cost V 0 bases and J 6 bases, with 6 bases left between them. In germline, CDR1 is LNHNV, CDR2 YYDKDF (reference sequence). The CDR3 consists of 12 residues. CDR3 region: CATSRERFEQYF. In DNA, the CDR3 is TGTGCCACCAGCAGAGAACGGTTCGAGCAGTACTTC.

This clonotype was seen a few times. This chain connects TRBV29-1 to TRBJ1-4; D might be TRBD1 (5 bases). The CDR3 is 13 residues long. V gave up 4 bases and J gave up 9 bases, with 15 bases separating them. Germline V gene data show CDR1 as SQVTM and CDR2 as ANQGSEA. The CDR3, as DNA: TGCAGCGTTGCAGGGCCCGAGGGGCAAAAACTGTTTTTT. Its translation: CSVAGPEGQKLFF.

J is TRBJ2-3 and V is TRBV10-3, with TRBD2 as a possible D gene (6 bases). Trimming shortened V by 2 bases and J by 0 bases, and 6 bases separated the two germline ends. This CDR3 spans 14 amino acids. In germline, CDR1 is ENHRY, CDR2 SYGVKD. CDR3 residues: CAISERESTDTQYF. The CDR3 nucleotides read TGTGCCATCAGTGAGCGGGAGAGCACAGATACGCAGTATTTT.

The chain is built from TRBV7-9 and TRBJ2-5, with D maybe TRBD2 (6 bases). V shed 4 bases and J shed 5 bases, with 17 bases lying between them. CDR1 and CDR2 (germline): SEHNR, FQNEAQ (reference sequence). This CDR3 region has 15 residues. CDR3 loop: CASSWGSGLLETQYF. CDR3 nucleotide sequence: TGTGCCAGCAGCTGGGGATCGGGACTCCTCGAGACCCAGTACTTC.

V usage is TRBV3-1 and J usage is TRBJ1-6; D is perhaps TRBD1 (6 bases). Trimming left V 5 bases short and J 6 bases short, with 14 bases between. Germline V gene lookup returns CDR1 LGHDT and CDR2 YNNKEL (reference sequence). This CDR3 contains 15 residues. The CDR3, as DNA: TGTGCCAGCAGCACAGGACAGCAAATTAATTCACCCCTCCACTTT. Encoded protein: CASSTGQQINSPLHF.